Listed below are T cell receptor beta chains from one sample, sequenced in a study of cytomegalovirus exposure and HLA in healthy donors. The data were produced by immunoSEQ multiplex PCR, yet TCRdb's version contains in-frame clones alone and is incomplete. The sample has roughly 200,000 clones, roughly 79% seen once. Specimen: PBMCs. These receptors all stem from a man aged 30 to 39 in good health and CMV-seronegative. Each CDR3 is given with its conserved first and last residue. A D gene is named only where the DNA matches it firmly. The size entry is marked missing in some rows and otherwise reads once, few, many or a size class.

j_gene | v_gene | abundance | d_gene | CDR3aa | CDR3nt
TRBJ2-3 | TRBV6-1 | NA | NA | CASSGRTDTSTDTQYF | TGTGCCAGCAGTGGCCGGACAGACACTAGCACAGATACGCAGTATTTT
TRBJ2-7 | TRBV28 | NA | TRBD1 | CASRDRGLNEQYF | TGTGCCAGCAGAGACAGGGGGCTCAACGAGCAGTACTTC
TRBJ1-1 | TRBV2 | few | NA | CASKGGRAIEAFF | TGTGCCAGCAAAGGGGGTCGGGCGATTGAAGCTTTCTTT
TRBJ2-7 | TRBV9 | NA | NA | CASSVDEQYYEQYF | TGTGCCAGCAGCGTAGATGAGCAATACTACGAGCAGTACTTC
TRBJ1-3 | TRBV30 | NA | NA | CAWESGSGNTIYF | TGTGCCTGGGAGTCGGGCTCTGGAAACACCATATATTTT
TRBJ2-1 | TRBV28 | NA | TRBD1 | CATRGSSYNEQFF | TGTGCCACCAGGGGGAGCTCCTACAATGAGCAGTTCTTC
TRBJ2-1 | TRBV28 | few | TRBD2 | CASSSLAVSYKGEQFF | TGTGCCAGCAGTTCACTAGCGGTTTCCTACAAGGGTGAGCAGTTCTTC
TRBJ2-5 | TRBV7-6 | NA | NA | CASSPRGETQYF | TGTGCCAGCAGCCCCCGCGGGGAGACCCAGTACTTC
TRBJ1-3 | TRBV7-9 | NA | NA | CASSPVQGMSGNTIYF | TGTGCCAGCAGCCCGGTGCAGGGAATGTCTGGAAACACCATATATTTT
TRBJ1-3 | TRBV9 | NA | NA | CAGSPDSSGNTIYF | TGTGCCGGCAGCCCCGACAGCTCTGGAAACACCATATATTTT
TRBJ1-2 | TRBV19 | NA | TRBD1 | CASSSPAGTGELYGYTF | TGTGCCAGTAGTTCCCCCGCCGGGACAGGGGAACTCTATGGCTACACCTTC
TRBJ1-6 | TRBV30 | once | NA | CAWRGLLNSPLHF | TGTGCCTGGAGGGGACTTTTAAATTCACCCCTCCACTTT
TRBJ1-5 | TRBV6-6 | few | NA | CASRSPGQEQPQHF | TGTGCCAGCAGGTCTCCAGGGCAAGAGCAGCCCCAGCATTTT
TRBJ2-1 | TRBV4-1 | NA | TRBD2 | CASSQKGLANEQFF | TGCGCCAGCAGCCAAAAGGGACTAGCAAATGAGCAGTTCTTC
TRBJ2-5 | TRBV5-1 | NA | TRBD2 | CASSPGLAGDLYQETQYF | TGCGCCAGCAGCCCTGGACTAGCGGGAGACTTGTACCAAGAGACCCAGTACTTC
TRBJ2-7 | TRBV6-1 | NA | NA | CASSTITSSYEQYF | TGTGCCAGCAGTACCATTACAAGCTCCTACGAGCAGTACTTC
TRBJ1-2 | TRBV28 | NA | TRBD1 | CASRGQGAGGYTF | TGTGCCAGCAGGGGACAGGGGGCGGGTGGCTACACCTTC
TRBJ2-1 | TRBV5-5 | NA | TRBD2 | CASSLIWLAGDNEQFF | TGTGCCAGCAGCTTAATCTGGCTAGCGGGAGACAATGAGCAGTTCTTC
TRBJ2-3 | TRBV27 | NA | NA | CASSLSRGDTQYF | TGTGCCAGCAGTTTAAGTCGGGGGGATACGCAGTATTTT
TRBJ1-4 | TRBV5-1 | NA | NA | CASSPLSGGSEKLFF | TGCGCCAGCAGCCCTCTGAGTGGGGGGAGTGAAAAACTGTTTTTT
TRBJ2-2 | TRBV5-1 | NA | TRBD2 | CASSWGGTMNTGELFF | TGCGCCAGCAGCTGGGGGGGGACTATGAACACCGGGGAGCTGTTTTTT
TRBJ2-7 | TRBV4-2 | NA | TRBD2 | CASSPRLAGDRDEQYF | TGTGCCAGCAGCCCGCGCTTAGCGGGAGACCGGGACGAGCAGTACTTC
TRBJ2-3 | TRBV5-6 | few | TRBD2 | CASSWGRGGTDTQYF | TGTGCCAGCAGCTGGGGGCGGGGGGGCACAGATACGCAGTATTTT
TRBJ1-1 | TRBV7-3 | NA | NA | CASSYADIRAFF | TGTGCCAGCAGCTACGCGGACATACGGGCTTTCTTT
TRBJ2-1 | TRBV4-1 | NA | TRBD1 | CASSQLTGGASYNEQFF | TGCGCCAGCAGCCAACTGACAGGGGGCGCCTCCTACAATGAGCAGTTCTTC
TRBJ1-2 | TRBV7-9 | NA | TRBD1 | CASSFGTGGANYGYTF | TGTGCCAGCAGCTTCGGGACAGGGGGAGCTAACTATGGCTACACCTTC
TRBJ2-3 | TRBV7-9 | NA | NA | CASSSPGLLDTQYF | TGTGCCAGCAGTTCTCCGGGACTCTTAGATACGCAGTATTTT